These T cell receptor beta chains were read from a single sample in a study of shared clonotypes between healthy human individuals. TCRdb's copy holds only in-frame clones and misses some; the assay was immunoSEQ multiplex PCR. The sample records some 2,000,000 clones, roughly 94% being singletons. Sequenced input: naive CD8+ T cells sorted from blood. The receptors come from a man aged 18-30 years in good health. The CDR3 runs from the conserved cysteine through the conserved F or W. The D gene is left open where the match is weak. Clone size appears in some rows only: once, few, many, or a class for an expanded clone.

V gene: TRBV28; J gene: TRBJ1-3; CDR3 length: 15; clone size: -; D gene: TRBD1; CDR3 protein: CASSTRTGSGNTIYF; CDR3 DNA: TGTGCCAGCAGTACCCGGACAGGGTCTGGAAACACCATATATTTT
V gene: TRBV6-5; J gene: TRBJ2-5; CDR3 length: 15; clone size: -; D gene: -; CDR3 protein: CASRSLRGLLETQYF; CDR3 DNA: TGTGCCAGCAGATCCCTAAGAGGGTTGCTGGAGACCCAGTACTTC
V gene: TRBV13; J gene: TRBJ2-7; CDR3 length: 13; clone size: -; D gene: TRBD2; CDR3 protein: CASSLALREEQYF; CDR3 DNA: TGTGCCAGCAGCTTAGCGCTGCGGGAGGAGCAGTACTTC
V gene: TRBV5-4; J gene: TRBJ2-7; CDR3 length: 13; clone size: -; D gene: -; CDR3 protein: CASSLEGGGEQYF; CDR3 DNA: TGTGCCAGCAGCTTGGAGGGTGGGGGAGAGCAGTACTTC
V gene: TRBV5-8; J gene: TRBJ1-1; CDR3 length: 14; clone size: -; D gene: -; CDR3 protein: CASSPEQRNTEAFF; CDR3 DNA: TGTGCCAGCAGCCCGGAGCAGAGGAACACTGAAGCTTTCTTT
V gene: TRBV29-1; J gene: TRBJ2-7; CDR3 length: 13; clone size: -; D gene: -; CDR3 protein: CSVGQGNSYEQYF; CDR3 DNA: TGCAGCGTTGGGCAGGGAAACTCCTACGAGCAGTACTTC
V gene: TRBV5-1; J gene: TRBJ1-1; CDR3 length: 15; clone size: -; D gene: -; CDR3 protein: CASSSARQMNTEAFF; CDR3 DNA: TGCGCCAGCAGCTCGGCGCGACAGATGAACACTGAAGCTTTCTTT
V gene: TRBV2; J gene: TRBJ1-5; CDR3 length: 16; clone size: -; D gene: -; CDR3 protein: CASTDRWGDQNQPQHF; CDR3 DNA: TGTGCCAGCACCGATCGGTGGGGGGACCAAAATCAGCCCCAGCATTTT
V gene: TRBV5-1; J gene: TRBJ1-4; CDR3 length: 15; clone size: once; D gene: TRBD1; CDR3 protein: CASSPEGQGGEKLFF; CDR3 DNA: TGCGCCAGCAGCCCGGAGGGACAGGGCGGTGAAAAACTGTTTTTT
V gene: TRBV7-8; J gene: TRBJ2-7; CDR3 length: 15; clone size: -; D gene: TRBD2; CDR3 protein: CASSPMGTSEYEQYF; CDR3 DNA: TGTGCCAGCAGCCCGATGGGGACTAGCGAGTACGAGCAGTACTTC
V gene: TRBV6-5; J gene: TRBJ2-7; CDR3 length: 11; clone size: -; D gene: -; CDR3 protein: CASRTANFLIF; CDR3 DNA: TGTGCCAGCAGAACGGCCAATTTTCTTATTTTC
V gene: TRBV19; J gene: TRBJ2-7; CDR3 length: 15; clone size: -; D gene: TRBD2; CDR3 protein: CASAWAGGSSYEQYF; CDR3 DNA: TGTGCCAGTGCATGGGCCGGGGGGTCCTCCTACGAGCAGTACTTC
V gene: TRBV10-3; J gene: TRBJ2-5; CDR3 length: 14; clone size: -; D gene: TRBD1; CDR3 protein: CAISRDRVEETQYF; CDR3 DNA: TGTGCCATCAGCCGGGACAGGGTCGAAGAGACCCAGTACTTC
V gene: TRBV4-3; J gene: TRBJ2-7; CDR3 length: 14; clone size: -; D gene: -; CDR3 protein: CASSQDRGPYEQYF; CDR3 DNA: TGCGCCAGCAGCCAAGACAGGGGACCCTACGAGCAGTACTTC
V gene: TRBV6-5; J gene: TRBJ1-5; CDR3 length: 13; clone size: once; D gene: -; CDR3 protein: CASSYGQNQPQHF; CDR3 DNA: TGTGCCAGCAGTTACGGACAGAATCAGCCCCAGCATTTT
V gene: TRBV6-5; J gene: TRBJ1-4; CDR3 length: 14; clone size: -; D gene: -; CDR3 protein: CASSPLGANEKLFF; CDR3 DNA: TGTGCCAGCAGTCCTTTGGGGGCTAATGAAAAACTGTTTTTT
V gene: TRBV27; J gene: TRBJ2-5; CDR3 length: 11; clone size: -; D gene: -; CDR3 protein: CASSQEETQYF; CDR3 DNA: TGTGCCAGCAGTCAGGAAGAGACCCAGTACTTC
V gene: TRBV13; J gene: TRBJ2-7; CDR3 length: 12; clone size: few; D gene: -; CDR3 protein: CASSLGSYEQYF; CDR3 DNA: TGTGCCAGCAGCTTAGGCTCCTACGAGCAGTACTTC
V gene: TRBV5-1; J gene: TRBJ2-3; CDR3 length: 18; clone size: -; D gene: TRBD1; CDR3 protein: CASSSGPEGAFRTDTQYF; CDR3 DNA: TGCGCCAGCAGCTCTGGCCCAGAGGGGGCGTTTCGCACAGATACGCAGTATTTT
V gene: TRBV4-2; J gene: TRBJ2-5; CDR3 length: 16; clone size: -; D gene: TRBD2; CDR3 protein: CASSPLTSGGKETQYF; CDR3 DNA: TGTGCCAGCAGCCCGCTCACTAGCGGGGGGAAAGAGACCCAGTACTTC
V gene: TRBV28; J gene: TRBJ2-1; CDR3 length: 15; clone size: -; D gene: TRBD2; CDR3 protein: CASSFTGTTNNEQFF; CDR3 DNA: TGTGCCAGCAGTTTCACCGGGACTACCAACAATGAGCAGTTCTTC
V gene: TRBV15; J gene: TRBJ2-7; CDR3 length: 13; clone size: -; D gene: -; CDR3 protein: CATRPGSAYEQYF; CDR3 DNA: TGTGCCACCCGGCCAGGGAGCGCCTACGAGCAGTACTTC
V gene: TRBV7-9; J gene: TRBJ2-1; CDR3 length: 16; clone size: -; D gene: TRBD2; CDR3 protein: CASSSWTSGNIYEQFF; CDR3 DNA: TGTGCCAGCAGCTCTTGGACTAGCGGGAATATATATGAGCAGTTCTTC
V gene: TRBV27; J gene: TRBJ2-5; CDR3 length: 17; clone size: -; D gene: -; CDR3 protein: CASSRIFDRDGQETQYF; CDR3 DNA: TGTGCCAGCAGTCGAATTTTTGACCGGGACGGTCAAGAGACCCAGTACTTC
V gene: TRBV9; J gene: TRBJ1-6; CDR3 length: 14; clone size: once; D gene: -; CDR3 protein: CASSGEFDGSPLHF; CDR3 DNA: TGTGCCAGCAGCGGAGAATTTGACGGTTCACCCCTCCACTTT
V gene: TRBV27; J gene: TRBJ2-7; CDR3 length: 14; clone size: -; D gene: -; CDR3 protein: CASSYAAGAYEQYF; CDR3 DNA: TGTGCCAGCAGTTATGCGGCAGGAGCTTACGAGCAGTACTTC
V gene: TRBV4-1; J gene: TRBJ2-1; CDR3 length: 19; clone size: once; D gene: TRBD2; CDR3 protein: CASSQGVGLAGSSYNEQFF; CDR3 DNA: TGCGCCAGCAGCCAGGGGGTGGGGCTAGCGGGGAGCTCCTACAATGAGCAGTTCTTC
V gene: TRBV9; J gene: TRBJ1-3; CDR3 length: 14; clone size: -; D gene: -; CDR3 protein: CASSEGGSGNTIYF; CDR3 DNA: TGTGCCAGCAGCGAGGGGGGCTCTGGAAACACCATATATTTT
V gene: TRBV7-6; J gene: TRBJ2-3; CDR3 length: 15; clone size: -; D gene: -; CDR3 protein: CASSAGTAHTDTQYF; CDR3 DNA: TGTGCCAGCAGCGCCGGGACTGCGCACACAGATACGCAGTATTTT
V gene: TRBV27; J gene: TRBJ1-4; CDR3 length: 13; clone size: -; D gene: -; CDR3 protein: CASSAQTDEKLFF; CDR3 DNA: TGTGCCAGCAGTGCTCAGACGGATGAAAAACTGTTTTTT
V gene: TRBV6-5; J gene: TRBJ2-1; CDR3 length: 14; clone size: once; D gene: -; CDR3 protein: CASSPGVSYNEQFF; CDR3 DNA: TGTGCCAGCAGTCCGGGGGTTTCCTACAATGAGCAGTTCTTC
V gene: TRBV28; J gene: TRBJ2-5; CDR3 length: 14; clone size: once; D gene: -; CDR3 protein: CASSLVSSGATQYF; CDR3 DNA: TGTGCCAGCAGTTTAGTATCTTCCGGGGCGACCCAGTACTTC
V gene: TRBV7-9; J gene: TRBJ2-7; CDR3 length: 12; clone size: -; D gene: -; CDR3 protein: CASSPDTYEQYF; CDR3 DNA: TGTGCCAGCAGCCCAGACACCTACGAGCAGTACTTC
V gene: TRBV27; J gene: TRBJ1-3; CDR3 length: 16; clone size: -; D gene: -; CDR3 protein: CASSPSQGSKGNTIYF; CDR3 DNA: TGTGCCAGCTCTCCCTCCCAGGGATCTAAGGGAAACACCATATATTTT
V gene: TRBV4-1; J gene: TRBJ1-6; CDR3 length: 17; clone size: -; D gene: -; CDR3 protein: CASSQDWESSYNSPLHF; CDR3 DNA: TGCGCCAGCAGCCAAGATTGGGAAAGCTCCTATAATTCACCCCTCCACTTT
V gene: TRBV5-6; J gene: TRBJ1-1; CDR3 length: 14; clone size: -; D gene: -; CDR3 protein: CASSPSPRNTEAFF; CDR3 DNA: TGTGCCAGCAGCCCGTCCCCCAGGAACACTGAAGCTTTCTTT
V gene: TRBV4-1; J gene: TRBJ1-1; CDR3 length: 15; clone size: -; D gene: TRBD1; CDR3 protein: CASSQEGQGFAEAFF; CDR3 DNA: TGCGCCAGCAGCCAAGAGGGACAGGGGTTCGCTGAAGCTTTCTTT
V gene: TRBV18; J gene: TRBJ2-2; CDR3 length: 16; clone size: -; D gene: -; CDR3 protein: CASSPPVTSGTGELFF; CDR3 DNA: TGTGCCAGCTCACCCCCAGTAACCTCGGGCACCGGGGAGCTGTTTTTT
V gene: TRBV5-6; J gene: TRBJ1-1; CDR3 length: 14; clone size: -; D gene: TRBD1; CDR3 protein: CASRLTGGVPEAFF; CDR3 DNA: TGTGCCAGCAGATTGACAGGGGGAGTCCCTGAAGCTTTCTTT
V gene: TRBV7-6; J gene: TRBJ1-2; CDR3 length: 16; clone size: -; D gene: -; CDR3 protein: CASSLLSEWGDYGYTF; CDR3 DNA: TGTGCCAGCAGCTTATTGTCCGAGTGGGGGGACTATGGCTACACCTTC
V gene: TRBV6-6; J gene: TRBJ2-7; CDR3 length: 16; clone size: -; D gene: TRBD2; CDR3 protein: CASSWLAGGISYEQYF; CDR3 DNA: TGTGCCAGCAGTTGGTTAGCGGGGGGGATTTCCTACGAGCAGTACTTC
V gene: TRBV27; J gene: TRBJ2-7; CDR3 length: 15; clone size: -; D gene: -; CDR3 protein: CASSFSIGTSYEQYF; CDR3 DNA: TGTGCCAGCAGTTTTTCAATAGGGACGTCCTACGAGCAGTACTTC
V gene: TRBV7-9; J gene: TRBJ1-1; CDR3 length: 15; clone size: -; D gene: -; CDR3 protein: CASSLANAERTEAFF; CDR3 DNA: TGTGCCAGCAGCTTAGCAAATGCAGAGAGGACTGAAGCTTTCTTT
V gene: TRBV27; J gene: TRBJ2-1; CDR3 length: 15; clone size: -; D gene: -; CDR3 protein: CASKLKGFSYNEQFF; CDR3 DNA: TGTGCCAGCAAATTGAAAGGATTCTCCTACAATGAGCAGTTCTTC
V gene: TRBV6-6; J gene: TRBJ2-7; CDR3 length: 15; clone size: -; D gene: TRBD2; CDR3 protein: CASSLTSGSSYEQYF; CDR3 DNA: TGTGCCAGCAGCCTAACTAGCGGGAGTAGTTACGAGCAGTACTTC
V gene: TRBV7-6; J gene: TRBJ1-6; CDR3 length: 17; clone size: -; D gene: -; CDR3 protein: CASSRDAPSSYNSPLHF; CDR3 DNA: TGTGCCAGCAGCCGGGACGCCCCCAGCTCCTATAATTCACCCCTCCACTTT
V gene: TRBV29-1; J gene: TRBJ1-1; CDR3 length: 14; clone size: once; D gene: -; CDR3 protein: CSVLDRELHTEAFF; CDR3 DNA: TGCAGCGTTTTAGACCGCGAACTGCACACTGAAGCTTTCTTT
V gene: TRBV4-1; J gene: TRBJ2-7; CDR3 length: 13; clone size: -; D gene: -; CDR3 protein: CASSQAGGNEQYF; CDR3 DNA: TGCGCCAGCAGCCAAGCCGGAGGGAACGAGCAGTACTTC
V gene: TRBV27; J gene: TRBJ2-7; CDR3 length: 14; clone size: -; D gene: TRBD1; CDR3 protein: CASSTGTGVYEQYF; CDR3 DNA: TGTGCCAGCAGCACCGGGACAGGGGTCTACGAGCAGTACTTC
V gene: TRBV6-6; J gene: TRBJ2-7; CDR3 length: 15; clone size: -; D gene: TRBD1; CDR3 protein: CASSWAGTGGFEQYF; CDR3 DNA: TGTGCCAGCAGTTGGGCCGGGACAGGGGGCTTCGAGCAGTACTTC
V gene: TRBV7-6; J gene: TRBJ1-6; CDR3 length: 13; clone size: -; D gene: -; CDR3 protein: CASSLGPGSPLHF; CDR3 DNA: TGTGCCAGCAGCTTAGGTCCAGGTTCACCCCTCCACTTT
V gene: TRBV5-4; J gene: TRBJ2-1; CDR3 length: 15; clone size: -; D gene: TRBD2; CDR3 protein: CASSFSGSSYNEQFF; CDR3 DNA: TGTGCCAGCAGCTTCAGCGGGAGCTCCTACAATGAGCAGTTCTTC